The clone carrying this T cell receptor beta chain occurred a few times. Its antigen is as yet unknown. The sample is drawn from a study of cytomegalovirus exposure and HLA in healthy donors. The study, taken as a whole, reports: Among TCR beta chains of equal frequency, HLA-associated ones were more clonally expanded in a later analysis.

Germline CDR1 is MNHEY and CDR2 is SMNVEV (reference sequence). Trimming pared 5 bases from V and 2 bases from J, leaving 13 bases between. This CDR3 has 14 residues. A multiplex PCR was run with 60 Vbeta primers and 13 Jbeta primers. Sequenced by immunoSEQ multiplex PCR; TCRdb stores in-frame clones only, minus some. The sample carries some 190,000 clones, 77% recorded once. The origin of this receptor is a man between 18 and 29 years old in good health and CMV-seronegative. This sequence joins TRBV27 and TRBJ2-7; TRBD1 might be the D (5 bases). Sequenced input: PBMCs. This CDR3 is CASSPRTTTYEQYF. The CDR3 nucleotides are TGTGCCAGCAGTCCCCGGACAACAACCTACGAGCAGTACTTC.